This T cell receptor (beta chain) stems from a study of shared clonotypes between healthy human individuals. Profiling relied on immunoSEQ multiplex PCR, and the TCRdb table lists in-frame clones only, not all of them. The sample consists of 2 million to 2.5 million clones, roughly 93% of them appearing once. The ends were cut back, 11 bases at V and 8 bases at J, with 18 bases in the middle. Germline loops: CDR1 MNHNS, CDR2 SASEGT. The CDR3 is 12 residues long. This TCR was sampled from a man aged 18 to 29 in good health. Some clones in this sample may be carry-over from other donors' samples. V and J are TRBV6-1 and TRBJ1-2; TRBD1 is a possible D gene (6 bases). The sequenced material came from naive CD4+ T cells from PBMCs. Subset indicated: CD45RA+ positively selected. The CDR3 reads CAVQGTVSGYTF. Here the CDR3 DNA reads TGTGCCGTACAGGGTACGGTGAGCGGCTACACCTTC.